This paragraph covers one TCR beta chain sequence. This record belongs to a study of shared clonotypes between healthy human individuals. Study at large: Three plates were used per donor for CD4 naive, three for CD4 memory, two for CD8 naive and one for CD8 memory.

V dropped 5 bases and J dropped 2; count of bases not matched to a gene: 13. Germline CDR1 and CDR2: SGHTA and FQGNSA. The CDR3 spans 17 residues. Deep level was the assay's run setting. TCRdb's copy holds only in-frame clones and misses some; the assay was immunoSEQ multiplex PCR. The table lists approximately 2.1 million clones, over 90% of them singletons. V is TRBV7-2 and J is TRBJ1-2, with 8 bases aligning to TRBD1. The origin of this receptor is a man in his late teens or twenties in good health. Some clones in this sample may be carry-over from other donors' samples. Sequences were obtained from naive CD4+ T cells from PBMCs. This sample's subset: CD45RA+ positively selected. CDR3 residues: CASSPRPGQGRNYGYTF. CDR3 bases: TGTGCCAGCAGCCCAAGGCCCGGACAGGGTAGGAACTATGGCTACACCTTC.